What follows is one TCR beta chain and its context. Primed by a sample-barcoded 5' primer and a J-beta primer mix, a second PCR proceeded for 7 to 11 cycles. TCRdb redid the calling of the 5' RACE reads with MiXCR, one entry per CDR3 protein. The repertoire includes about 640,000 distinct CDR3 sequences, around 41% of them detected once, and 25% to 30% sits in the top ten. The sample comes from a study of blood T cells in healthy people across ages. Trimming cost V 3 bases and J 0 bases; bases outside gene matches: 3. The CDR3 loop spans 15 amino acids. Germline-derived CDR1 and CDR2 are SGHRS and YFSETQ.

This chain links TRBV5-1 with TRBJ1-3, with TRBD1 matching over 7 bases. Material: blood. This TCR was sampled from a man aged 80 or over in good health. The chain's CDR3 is CASSWDSPSGNTIYF. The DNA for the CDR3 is TGCGCCAGCAGCTGGGACAGCCCCTCTGGAAACACCATATATTTT. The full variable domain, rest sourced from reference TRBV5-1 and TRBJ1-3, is KAGVTQTPRYLIKTRGQQVTLSCSPISGHRSVSWYQQTPGQGLQFLFEYFSETQRNKGNFPGRFSGRQFSNSRSEMNVSTLELGDSALYLCASSWDSPSGNTIYFGEGSWLTVV.